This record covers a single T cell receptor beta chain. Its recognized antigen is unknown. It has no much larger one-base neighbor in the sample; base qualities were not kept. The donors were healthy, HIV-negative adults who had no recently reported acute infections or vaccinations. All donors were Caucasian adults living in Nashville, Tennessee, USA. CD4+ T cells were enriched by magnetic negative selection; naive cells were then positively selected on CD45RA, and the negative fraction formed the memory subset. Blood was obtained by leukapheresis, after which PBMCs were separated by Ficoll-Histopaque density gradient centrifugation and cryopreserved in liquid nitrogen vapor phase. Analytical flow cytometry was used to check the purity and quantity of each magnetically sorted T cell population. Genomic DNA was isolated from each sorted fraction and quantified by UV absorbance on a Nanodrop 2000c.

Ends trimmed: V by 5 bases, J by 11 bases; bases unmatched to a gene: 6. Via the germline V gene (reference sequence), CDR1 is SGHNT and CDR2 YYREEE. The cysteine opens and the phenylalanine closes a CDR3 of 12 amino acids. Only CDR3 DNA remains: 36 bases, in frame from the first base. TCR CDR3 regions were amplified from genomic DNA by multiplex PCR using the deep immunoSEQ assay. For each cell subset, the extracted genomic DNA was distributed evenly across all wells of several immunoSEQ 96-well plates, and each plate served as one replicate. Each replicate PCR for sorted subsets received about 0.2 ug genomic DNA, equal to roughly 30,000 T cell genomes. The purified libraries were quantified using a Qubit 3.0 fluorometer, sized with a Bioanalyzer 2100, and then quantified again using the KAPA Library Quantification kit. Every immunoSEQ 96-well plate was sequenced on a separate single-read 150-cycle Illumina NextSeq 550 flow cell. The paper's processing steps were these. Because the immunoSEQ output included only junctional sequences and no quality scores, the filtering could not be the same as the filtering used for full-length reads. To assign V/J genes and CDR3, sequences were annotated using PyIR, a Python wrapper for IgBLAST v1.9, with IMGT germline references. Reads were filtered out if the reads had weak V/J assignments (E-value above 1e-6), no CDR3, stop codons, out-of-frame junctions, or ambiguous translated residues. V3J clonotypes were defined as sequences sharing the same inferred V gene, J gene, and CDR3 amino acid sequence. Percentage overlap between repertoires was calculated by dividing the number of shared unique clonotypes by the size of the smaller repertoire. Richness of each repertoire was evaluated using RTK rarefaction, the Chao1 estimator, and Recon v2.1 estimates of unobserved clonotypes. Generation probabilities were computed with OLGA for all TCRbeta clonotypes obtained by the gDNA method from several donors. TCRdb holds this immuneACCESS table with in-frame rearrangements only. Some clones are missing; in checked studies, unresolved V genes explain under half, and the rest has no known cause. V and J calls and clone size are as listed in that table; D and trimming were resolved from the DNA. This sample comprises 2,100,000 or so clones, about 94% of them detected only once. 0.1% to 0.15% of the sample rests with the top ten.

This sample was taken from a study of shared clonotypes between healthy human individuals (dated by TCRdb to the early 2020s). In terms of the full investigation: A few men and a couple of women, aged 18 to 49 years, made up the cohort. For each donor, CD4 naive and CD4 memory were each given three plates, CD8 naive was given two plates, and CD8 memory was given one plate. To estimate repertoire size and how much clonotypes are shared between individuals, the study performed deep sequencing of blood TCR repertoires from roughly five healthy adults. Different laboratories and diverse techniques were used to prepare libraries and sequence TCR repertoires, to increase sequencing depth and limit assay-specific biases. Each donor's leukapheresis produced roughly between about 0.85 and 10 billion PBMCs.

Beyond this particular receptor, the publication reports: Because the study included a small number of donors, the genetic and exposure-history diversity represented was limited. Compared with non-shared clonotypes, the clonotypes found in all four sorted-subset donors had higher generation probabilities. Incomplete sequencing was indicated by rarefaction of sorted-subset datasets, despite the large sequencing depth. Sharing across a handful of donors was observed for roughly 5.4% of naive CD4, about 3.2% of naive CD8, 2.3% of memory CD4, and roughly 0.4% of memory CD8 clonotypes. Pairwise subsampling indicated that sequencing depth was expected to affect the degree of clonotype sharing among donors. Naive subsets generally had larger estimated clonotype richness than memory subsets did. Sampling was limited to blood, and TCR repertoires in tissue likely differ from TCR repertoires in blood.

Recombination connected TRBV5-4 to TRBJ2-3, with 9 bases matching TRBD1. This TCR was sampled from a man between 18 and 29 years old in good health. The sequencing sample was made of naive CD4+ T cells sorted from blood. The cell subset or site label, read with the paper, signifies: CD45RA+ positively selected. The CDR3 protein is CASRTTGGGQYF. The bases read TGTGCCAGCAGGACGACAGGGGGAGGGCAGTATTTT. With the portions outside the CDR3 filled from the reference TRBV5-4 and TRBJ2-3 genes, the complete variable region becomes ETGVTQSPTHLIKTRGQQVTLRCSSQSGHNTVSWYQQALGQGPQFIFQYYREEENGRGNFPPRFSGLQFPNYSSELNVNALELDDSALYLCASRTTGGGQYFGPGTRLTVL.